A single sample gave rise to the 23 T cell receptor beta chains below, sequenced in a study of cytomegalovirus exposure and HLA in healthy donors. PCR was performed using 60 Vbeta and 13 Jbeta primers. Sequencing was performed with immunoSEQ multiplex PCR; in TCRdb, only in-frame clones are kept and a portion is missing. The sample contains about 140,000 clones, approximately 82% of which appear only once. Sequenced sample: PBMCs. Source of these receptors: a man aged 30-40 years in good health and CMV-seropositive.

There are a few counts of this clone. The rearrangement uses TRBV10-3 and TRBJ1-1, with TRBD1 as a possible D gene (6 bases). This CDR3 comprises 13 residues. The V and J ends lost 7 bases and 5 bases respectively, with 14 bases between them. Per germline, CDR1 ENHRY and CDR2 SYGVKD. CDR3 nucleotide sequence: TGTGCCATCAAGGGGGGGCCCGGGACTGAAGCTTTCTTT. Its protein is CAIKGGPGTEAFF.

The V gene is TRBV4-2, the J gene TRBJ1-5, with D unresolved. This CDR3 is 16 amino acids long. Germline-derived CDR1 and CDR2 are LGHNA and YNFKEQ. Trimming took 3 bases from V and 6 from J, leaving 18 bases between them. The DNA of the CDR3 is TGTGCCAGCAGCCAGTATTCCGGGAGCATCGGTCAGCCCCAGCATTTT. It translates to CASSQYSGSIGQPQHF.

Within the sample, this clone is large. The chain couples TRBV2 to TRBJ2-7, with TRBD2 matching 8 bases. Per germline, CDR1 SNHLY and CDR2 FYNNEI. The CDR3 totals 14 residues. With 6 bases clipped from V and 5 bases from J, the junction kept 9 bases outside the gene matches. This CDR3 is CASRPGLGVNEQYF. The CDR3 bases are TGTGCCAGCAGACCGGGACTAGGTGTAAACGAGCAGTACTTC.

The J gene is TRBJ2-5, the V gene TRBV5-1, with 9 positions matching TRBD1. From germline, CDR1 is SGHRS and CDR2 YFSETQ. The V gene end was trimmed by 4 bases and the J gene end by 4 bases; junction bases not matched to a gene: 8. The CDR3 length is 15 residues. CDR3 DNA: TGCGCCAGCAGCGAACACCGGGACAGGGCAGAGACCCAGTACTTC. As protein: CASSEHRDRAETQYF.

This clone was recorded a few times. Here the CDR3 DNA reads TGTGCCAGCAATATTAACACTGAAGCTTTCTTT. It codes for CASNINTEAFF. The J gene is TRBJ1-1, the V gene TRBV5-5; D gene uncertain. CDR1 is SGHKS, CDR2 YYEKEE, per germline (reference sequence). This CDR3 contains 11 residues. V dropped 6 bases and J dropped 2 bases, with 5 bases sitting between them.

The V call is TRBV7-2, the J call TRBJ2-1, with D possibly TRBD2 on 5 matching bases. Trimming removed 8 bases from V and 7 bases from J, with 15 bases in between. The CDR3 contains 13 residues. Germline V gene sequence: CDR1 SGHTA, CDR2 FQGNSA. The CDR3 DNA reads TGTGCCAGCTCCGGGGAAGCTCGGAATGAGCAGTTCTTC. It translates to CASSGEARNEQFF.

The chain is built from TRBV6-5 and TRBJ1-6; TRBD1 might be the D (5 bases). This CDR3 comprises 15 residues. Trimming shortened V by 0 bases and J by 6 bases, and 9 bases separated the two germline ends. Germline CDR1 MNHEY, CDR2 SVGAGI. CDR3 amino acids: CASSYSIRANSPLHF. DNA for the CDR3: TGTGCCAGCAGTTACTCAATCAGGGCTAATTCACCCCTCCACTTT.

V gene TRBV5-1 combines with J gene TRBJ2-1, with 11 bases that match TRBD2. The germline CDR1 and CDR2 sequences are SGHRS and YFSETQ. The CDR3 sequence is 15 residues long. Trimming took 7 bases from V and 4 from J; bases not matched to a gene: 7. The CDR3 region has the DNA TGCGCCAGCCAGCGTACTAGCGGGAGTTACAATGAGCAGTTCTTC. The encoded protein is CASQRTSGSYNEQFF.

This rearrangement joins TRBV5-4 to TRBJ1-3; 12 bases are a match to TRBD1. V was pared by 3 bases and J by 5 bases, with 3 bases of the junction left unmatched. This CDR3 contains 15 residues. Germline V CDR1 and CDR2: SGHNT, YYREEE (reference sequence). The CDR3 reads CASSWRDRGRNTIYF. The CDR3 DNA is TGTGCCAGCAGCTGGAGGGACAGGGGGCGAAACACCATATATTTT.

V gene TRBV4-2 combines with J gene TRBJ2-7; 9 bases are shared with TRBD2. This CDR3 region has 17 residues. Germline values: CDR1 LGHNA, CDR2 YNFKEQ. The junction had 10 bases not matched to a gene; V was cut back by 1 base and J by 3 bases. CDR3 coding DNA: TGTGCCAGCAGCCAAGGAGCGGGAGGCTTTTCGATCTACGAGCAGTACTTC. Protein product: CASSQGAGGFSIYEQYF.

The chain carries TRBV9 and TRBJ2-3; 7 positions match TRBD2. The germline V gene encodes CDR1 SGDLS and CDR2 YYNGEE. There are 15 residues in the CDR3. V shed 0 bases and J 2 bases; nucleotides not matched to a gene: 3. In DNA, the CDR3 is TGTGCCAGCAGCGTAGGGGGGGGGAACACAGATACGCAGTATTTT. This translates into CASSVGGGNTDTQYF.

The V call is TRBV19, the J call TRBJ2-1; D remains unclear. Per the germline V gene, CDR1 is LNHDA and CDR2 is SQIVND (reference sequence). CDR3 size: 12 residues. Trimming pared 3 bases from V and 12 bases from J, leaving 12 bases between. CDR3 nucleotide sequence: TGTGCCAGTAGTATCCCCGGGTCTGCGCAGTTCTTC. It translates to CASSIPGSAQFF.

The chain is built from TRBV6-5 and TRBJ2-5; D may be TRBD2 (5 bases). Germline loops: CDR1 MNHEY, CDR2 SVGAGI. The CDR3 is made up of 13 amino acids. V dropped 6 bases and J dropped 5 bases, with 13 bases sitting between them. The CDR3 loop reads CASRGAGWETQYF. CDR3 DNA sequence: TGTGCCAGCAGGGGCGCGGGCTGGGAGACCCAGTACTTC.

The chain carries TRBV19 and TRBJ1-3, with 10 bases lining up with TRBD1. The CDR3 length is 15 residues. V lost 7 bases to trimming and J lost 0 bases; unmatched junction nucleotides: 3. Germline V gene data show CDR1 as LNHDA and CDR2 as SQIVND (reference sequence). This chain's CDR3 is CASTRDRGSGNTIYF. The CDR3 region has the DNA TGTGCCAGTACCCGGGACAGGGGCTCTGGAAACACCATATATTTT.

V usage is TRBV11-2 and J usage is TRBJ2-7; 7 bases match TRBD2. This CDR3 region has 17 residues. Germline trimming cut 4 bases from V and 2 bases from J; bases unmatched to any gene: 14. The germline gives CDR1 SGHAT, CDR2 FQNNGV. CDR3 in DNA: TGTGCCAGCAGCTCTTCCATGGGGGAGGGGCGTCCCTACGAGCAGTACTTC. Residues: CASSSSMGEGRPYEQYF.

This chain uses TRBV6-5 with TRBJ2-2; tentative D call: TRBD2 (5 bases). Germline-derived CDR1 and CDR2 are MNHEY and SVGAGI. The ends were cut back, 6 bases at V and 3 bases at J, with 5 bases in the middle. The CDR3 consists of 12 residues. The CDR3 sequence is CASRDYTGELFF. The CDR3 nucleotides read TGTGCCAGCAGGGACTACACCGGGGAGCTGTTTTTT.

The chain recombines TRBV15 with TRBJ2-3; TRBD2 is a possible D gene (5 bases). V was trimmed by 7 bases and J by 0 bases, leaving 11 bases between them. CDR1 and CDR2 from the germline V gene are LNHNV and YYDKDF (reference sequence). The CDR3 covers 14 residues. CDR3 nucleotide sequence: TGTGCCACCAACCTTCCGGGGAGCACAGATACGCAGTATTTT. As protein: CATNLPGSTDTQYF.

This clone was detected only once. The chain links TRBV7-6 to TRBJ2-7, with a weak D call TRBD2 (5 bases). V gave up 1 base and J gave up 6 bases, with 10 bases separating them. CDR3 size: 13 residues. The germline V gene has CDR1 SGHVS and CDR2 FNYEAQ. In DNA, the CDR3 is TGTGCCAGCAGCTTAGAGTGGGGAGCCGAGCAGTACTTC. Translation gives CASSLEWGAEQYF.

This clone came up a few times. The chain links TRBV27 to TRBJ2-2; D is unclear. CDR1 and CDR2 (germline): MNHEY, SMNVEV (reference sequence). Trimming removed 0 bases from V and 0 bases from J, with 5 bases in between. This CDR3 has 15 residues. The DNA of the CDR3 is TGTGCCAGCAGTTTATCGGGCGCGAACACCGGGGAGCTGTTTTTT. This encodes CASSLSGANTGELFF.

The genes are TRBV18 and TRBJ2-7, with 9 bases lining up with TRBD2. V dropped 5 bases and J dropped 4; count of bases not matched to a gene: 21. CDR1 KGHSH and CDR2 LQKENI come from the germline V gene. The CDR3 spans 19 residues. The CDR3 DNA follows: TGTGCCAGCTCATCAAGGGAGGCTAGCGGGATTATACGGAGATACGAGCAGTACTTC. Protein product: CASSSREASGIIRRYEQYF.

This sequence joins TRBV9 and TRBJ2-5, with a tentative D call TRBD1 (6 bases). The DNA end lines up better with TRBJ2-7; the J call may be wrong. The CDR3 length is 18 residues. Looked up from germline, CDR1 is SGDLS and CDR2 is YYNGEE. The CDR3 nucleotides are TGTGCCAGCAGCGTAGGCCCGTTTCCGGGACAAATCGGCTACGAGCAGTACTTC. Protein sequence: CASSVGPFPGQIGYEQYF.

V and J are TRBV27 and TRBJ1-2, with a possible D match to TRBD1 (6 bases). Deletions cut 8 bases from V and 3 bases from J, with 16 bases between. CDR1 and CDR2 from the germline V gene are MNHEY and SMNVEV (reference sequence). CDR3 length: 14 amino acids. The CDR3 here is CASGARGPYYGYTF. In nucleotides, the CDR3 is TGTGCCAGCGGGGCGCGGGGGCCATACTATGGCTACACCTTC.

In its sample, this clone was seen a few times. The V and J genes are TRBV5-1 and TRBJ2-3; 13 nucleotides align to TRBD2. CDR3 length: 16 residues. V shed 2 bases, J shed 1 base, and the junction held 1 base outside the gene matches. The germline V gene has CDR1 SGHRS and CDR2 YFSETQ. CDR3 in DNA: TGCGCCAGCAGCTTAGGGACTAGCGGGGGCACAGATACGCAGTATTTT. Translated, it gives CASSLGTSGGTDTQYF.